The rows below give T cell receptor beta chains drawn from one sample of a study of T cell responses to AZD1222 COVID-19 vaccine. Repertoires were generated with immunoSEQ multiplex PCR, while TCRdb's copy carries only in-frame clones and drops some. The repertoire holds 75,000 to 95,000 clones, with 85% as singletons. Source: peripheral blood, taken 28 days after the second AZD1222 dose. These receptors originate from an adult who received the AZD1222 COVID-19 vaccine. Both conserved end residues are part of each CDR3. D genes are given only for firm matches. Some rows mark clone size as missing; the rest say once, few, many or name a class of expanded clone.

v_call	clone_size	d_call	j_call	cdr3_aa	cdr3_nt
TRBV5-1	.	.	TRBJ1-1	CASSRRPQGGNTEAFF	TGCGCCAGCAGCCGCAGACCACAGGGTGGCAACACTGAAGCTTTCTTT
TRBV30	.	.	TRBJ2-5	CAWSRGWGGPQETQYF	TGTGCCTGGAGCAGGGGGTGGGGAGGGCCCCAAGAGACCCAGTACTTC
TRBV7-3	.	.	TRBJ1-2	CASSAGTGNGYTF	TGTGCCAGCAGCGCCGGAACAGGGAATGGCTACACCTTC
TRBV9	.	.	TRBJ1-2	CASSVGAGTAGYTF	TGTGCCAGCAGCGTAGGAGCCGGGACGGCTGGCTACACCTTC
TRBV28	.	.	TRBJ1-4	CASSPWPTNEKLFF	TGTGCCAGCAGCCCGTGGCCAACTAATGAAAAACTGTTTTTT
TRBV7-6	.	TRBD2	TRBJ2-3	CASSPSWTSGGARTQYF	TGTGCCAGCAGCCCCTCCTGGACTAGCGGGGGGGCACGAACGCAGTATTTT
TRBV10-3	once	.	TRBJ2-1	CAISASNPSYNEQFF	TGTGCCATCAGTGCTTCTAACCCCTCCTACAATGAGCAGTTCTTC
TRBV7-9	.	.	TRBJ1-1	CASSFQGLEAFF	TGTGCCAGCAGCTTCCAGGGACTGGAAGCTTTCTTT
TRBV19	.	TRBD1	TRBJ2-2	CASSRQGETGELFF	TGTGCCAGTAGTCGACAGGGGGAAACCGGGGAGCTGTTTTTT
TRBV18	.	.	TRBJ1-1	CASSPPGSKKDTEAFF	TGTGCCAGCTCACCACCGGGCAGCAAAAAGGACACTGAAGCTTTCTTT
TRBV6-6	once	.	TRBJ1-2	CASSYARGLNYGYTF	TGTGCCAGCAGTTACGCAAGGGGACTTAACTATGGCTACACCTTC
TRBV4-1	.	.	TRBJ1-4	CASSQGGGAEKLFF	TGCGCCAGCAGCCAAGGTGGAGGGGCCGAAAAACTGTTTTTT
TRBV5-1	.	.	TRBJ2-1	CASRGDPSSYNEQFF	TGCGCCAGCAGGGGGGACCCCAGCTCCTACAATGAGCAGTTCTTC
TRBV19	.	.	TRBJ1-2	CASSITGLNYGYTF	TGTGCCAGTAGTATAACAGGACTTAACTATGGCTACACCTTC
TRBV2	.	.	TRBJ1-4	CASRGPATNEKLFF	TGTGCCAGCAGAGGACCGGCAACTAATGAAAAACTGTTTTTT
TRBV4-2	.	TRBD1	TRBJ1-5	CASSQVTGGVGNQPQHF	TGTGCCAGCAGCCAAGTGACAGGGGGCGTCGGCAATCAGCCCCAGCATTTT
TRBV15	.	.	TRBJ2-2	CATSRARDGGGELFF	TGTGCCACCAGCAGAGCACGAGACGGTGGCGGGGAGCTGTTTTTT
TRBV7-9	.	TRBD2	TRBJ2-7	CASSELAERYEQYF	TGTGCCAGCAGCGAACTAGCGGAACGCTACGAGCAGTACTTC
TRBV10-3	.	TRBD1	TRBJ2-1	CAISDRASYNEQFF	TGTGCCATCAGCGACAGGGCCTCCTACAATGAGCAGTTCTTC
TRBV18	.	.	TRBJ1-4	CASSSQAGVEKLFF	TGTGCCAGCTCAAGCCAGGCAGGGGTCGAAAAACTGTTTTTT
TRBV27	.	.	TRBJ1-6	CASSFGVRSNSPLHF	TGTGCCAGCAGTTTTGGGGTACGGAGTAATTCACCCCTCCACTTT
TRBV7-9	.	.	TRBJ2-2	CASAPTGELFF	TGTGCCAGCGCCCCGACCGGGGAGCTGTTTTTT
TRBV5-1	once	TRBD2	TRBJ2-6	CASSSGTTSGANVLTF	TGCGCCAGCAGCTCCGGGACTACCTCTGGGGCCAACGTCCTGACTTTC
TRBV6-5	.	.	TRBJ2-1	CASSPLGDEQFF	TGTGCCAGCAGTCCCCTCGGCGATGAGCAGTTCTTC
TRBV3-1/TRBV3-2	.	TRBD2	TRBJ2-7	CASSLPGGMEYEQYF	TGTGCCAGCAGCCTGCCGGGGGGAATGGAGTACGAGCAGTACTTC
TRBV24-1	.	.	TRBJ2-1	CATSGQSYNEQFF	TGTGCCACCAGTGGACAGTCCTACAATGAGCAGTTCTTC
TRBV4-3	.	TRBD2	TRBJ2-1	CASSQDYLAGDNEQFF	TGCGCCAGCAGCCAAGATTACCTAGCGGGAGACAATGAGCAGTTCTTC
TRBV24-1	.	TRBD2	TRBJ2-1	CATSDLGLAGDNEQFF	TGTGCCACCAGTGATTTGGGACTAGCGGGGGACAATGAGCAGTTCTTC
TRBV18	once	.	TRBJ1-3	CASSPIPSLVISGNTIYF	TGTGCCAGCTCACCAATCCCCTCTCTGGTGATCTCTGGAAACACCATATATTTT
TRBV12-5	.	TRBD2	TRBJ2-7	CASGLVAGAYPKQYF	TGTGCTAGTGGTTTGGTAGCGGGAGCGTACCCCAAGCAGTACTTC
TRBV10-1	.	.	TRBJ1-2	CASSLGRESGYTF	TGCGCCAGCAGCCTGGGCAGGGAAAGCGGCTACACCTTC
TRBV7-9	.	.	TRBJ1-2	CASIPHLGDYGYTF	TGTGCCAGCATCCCACACCTTGGGGACTATGGCTACACCTTC
TRBV18	.	.	TRBJ2-7	CASSPPRRPYEQYF	TGTGCCAGCTCACCACCGCGCAGGCCCTACGAGCAGTACTTC
TRBV28	.	.	TRBJ2-7	CATRGLEQYF	TGTGCCACCCGGGGCTTGGAGCAGTACTTC
TRBV5-1	.	TRBD1	TRBJ1-3	CASRQGSSGNTIYF	TGCGCCAGTCGACAGGGGAGCTCTGGAAACACCATATATTTT
TRBV21-1	.	.	TRBJ1-4	CASSSPRGREKLFF	TGTGCCAGCAGCAGCCCCAGGGGCCGGGAAAAACTGTTTTTT
TRBV28	.	TRBD1	TRBJ1-2	CASTQTGGFSGYTF	TGTGCCAGCACTCAGACAGGGGGTTTCTCTGGCTACACCTTC
TRBV2	.	TRBD2	TRBJ2-1	CASRHDNSGRKTSDEQFF	TGTGCCAGCCGGCACGACAATTCCGGTCGAAAGACTAGCGATGAGCAGTTCTTC
TRBV7-3	.	TRBD2	TRBJ2-1	CASSAGYGRASNEQFF	TGTGCCAGCAGCGCCGGTTACGGGAGGGCCAGTAATGAGCAGTTCTTC
TRBV6-5	.	.	TRBJ2-3	CASSSIAEFTDTQYF	TGTGCCAGCAGCTCAATAGCGGAATTCACAGATACGCAGTATTTT
TRBV6-5	.	.	TRBJ1-1	CASSNTNTEAFF	TGTGCCAGCAGTAACACGAACACTGAAGCTTTCTTT
TRBV7-2	.	.	TRBJ1-1	CASSSQGFEAFF	TGTGCCAGCAGCTCTCAGGGTTTTGAAGCTTTCTTT
TRBV3-1/TRBV3-2	.	.	TRBJ1-5	CASSGGRGSNQPQHF	TGTGCCAGCAGCGGGGGCAGGGGTAGCAATCAGCCCCAGCATTTT
TRBV4-2	.	.	TRBJ1-3	CASSQDRTSGNTIYF	TGTGCCAGCAGCCAAGACAGGACCTCTGGAAACACCATATATTTT
TRBV28	.	.	TRBJ2-7	CASSLWAGWGEQYF	TGTGCCAGCAGTTTATGGGCCGGGTGGGGCGAGCAGTACTTC
TRBV5-1	.	TRBD2	TRBJ2-1	CASNIAGSYNEQFF	TGCGCCAGCAATATAGCGGGCTCCTACAATGAGCAGTTCTTC
TRBV7-9	.	.	TRBJ2-7	CASSSRYSPYEQYF	TGTGCCAGCAGCTCACGATACAGTCCCTACGAGCAGTACTTC
TRBV5-1	.	.	TRBJ2-3	CASSLGADDTQYF	TGCGCCAGCAGCTTGGGTGCGGATGATACGCAGTATTTT
TRBV10-3	.	.	TRBJ2-3	CAISESVDTQYF	TGTGCCATCAGTGAGTCGGTAGATACGCAGTATTTT
TRBV5-5	.	TRBD2	TRBJ2-3	CASSLGLAGRADTQYF	TGTGCCAGCAGCTTGGGACTAGCGGGGAGGGCAGATACGCAGTATTTT
TRBV28	.	TRBD1	TRBJ1-2	CASSLSGTGRFNGYTF	TGTGCCAGCAGTTTATCCGGGACAGGGAGATTTAATGGCTACACCTTC
TRBV30	.	.	TRBJ2-1	CAWSQGEPGWQFF	TGTGCCTGGAGCCAAGGGGAGCCGGGTTGGCAGTTCTTC
TRBV28	once	.	TRBJ1-2	CASGGLSNYGYTF	TGTGCCAGCGGGGGGCTAAGTAACTATGGCTACACCTTC
TRBV7-2	.	TRBD1	TRBJ2-3	CASSLRQGSDTQYF	TGTGCCAGCAGCCTGAGACAGGGCTCAGATACGCAGTATTTT
TRBV6-5	.	.	TRBJ1-6	CASRMSNSPLHF	TGTGCCAGCAGGATGTCTAATTCACCCCTCCACTTT
TRBV7-9	.	TRBD1	TRBJ1-6	CASSRDSTNSPLHF	TGTGCCAGCAGCCGGGACAGCACCAATTCACCCCTCCACTTT
TRBV2	.	.	TRBJ2-7	CASSPLVGEESYEQYF	TGTGCCAGCAGCCCCCTAGTGGGGGAGGAATCCTACGAGCAGTACTTC
TRBV6-5	.	.	TRBJ1-1	CASSQLVGTEAFF	TGTGCCAGCAGTCAACTGGTCGGCACTGAAGCTTTCTTT
TRBV27	.	TRBD1	TRBJ1-2	CASSLSAGGAGGYTF	TGTGCCAGCAGTTTATCGGCAGGGGGCGCGGGTGGCTACACCTTC